Listed below are T cell receptor beta chains from one sample, sequenced in a study of T cell repertoires in cytomegalovirus infection. In TCRdb, the reads were re-called with MiXCR into one record per CDR3 protein. The profile shows roughly 500,000 distinct CDR3 sequences, over 9% of them singletons. Sequenced sample: PBMCs. These TCRs come from a human donor in good health (CMV status not recorded). Some clones in this sample may be carry-over from other donors' samples. Both conserved end residues are part of each CDR3. A D gene is named only where the DNA matches it firmly. Some rows mark clone size as missing; the rest say once, few, many or name a class of expanded clone.

abundance | j_gene | v_gene | d_gene | CDR3aa | CDR3nt
few | TRBJ2-2 | TRBV20-1 | - | CSAREGRVPAGELFF | TGCAGTGCTAGAGAAGGCAGGGTACCCGCCGGGGAGCTGTTTTTT
few | TRBJ2-1 | TRBV12-3/TRBV12-4 | TRBD2 | CATLGLTYNEQFF | TGTGCCACCCTGGGACTAACATACAATGAGCAGTTCTTC
few | TRBJ2-2 | TRBV6-1 | TRBD1 | CASSEILRGTGELFF | TGTGCCAGCAGTGAGATTCTCAGGGGGACCGGGGAGCTGTTTTTT
many | TRBJ1-1 | TRBV7-6 | - | CASSPDLVNTEAFF | TGTGCCAGCAGCCCCGATCTGGTGAACACTGAAGCTTTCTTT
many | TRBJ1-1 | TRBV12-3/TRBV12-4 | - | CASSTGQISPEAFF | TGTGCCAGCAGTACCGGACAGATCTCCCCTGAAGCTTTCTTT
- | TRBJ2-2 | TRBV20-1 | TRBD2 | CSARDPLAGGDTGELFF | TGCAGTGCTAGGGACCCCCTAGCGGGGGGTGACACCGGGGAGCTGTTTTTT
many | TRBJ2-7 | TRBV7-2 | - | CASSFDRTYEQYF | TGTGCCAGCAGCTTCGACAGGACATACGAGCAGTACTTC
many | TRBJ1-3 | TRBV7-9 | TRBD1 | CASRTPGQGQDTIYF | TGTGCCAGCAGAACTCCCGGACAGGGTCAAGACACCATATATTTT
- | TRBJ2-7 | TRBV20-1 | - | CSVYSGVNSYEQYF | TGCAGTGTCTACAGCGGAGTAAACTCCTACGAGCAGTACTTC
many | TRBJ2-2 | TRBV12-3/TRBV12-4 | TRBD1 | CASSPRQGAATGELFF | TGTGCCAGCAGTCCCCGACAGGGAGCAGCCACCGGGGAGCTGTTTTTT
- | TRBJ2-3 | TRBV6-4 | - | CASTFRGHTDTQYF | TGTGCCAGCACGTTCAGGGGACACACAGATACGCAGTATTTT
- | TRBJ2-1 | TRBV18 | - | CASSPLDLGSYNEQFF | TGTGCCAGCTCACCCTTGGATCTGGGCTCCTACAATGAGCAGTTCTTC
many | TRBJ1-5 | TRBV19 | TRBD1 | CASSIRTGPGNQPQHF | TGTGCCAGTAGTATTCGGACAGGGCCGGGCAATCAGCCCCAGCATTTT
many | TRBJ2-3 | TRBV5-1 | - | CASSLSGSAKDTQYF | TGCGCCAGCAGCCTGTCGGGTAGCGCGAAAGATACGCAGTATTTT
- | TRBJ2-5 | TRBV12-5 | - | CASNGPEVAQETQYF | TGTGCTAGTAATGGCCCCGAGGTAGCCCAAGAGACCCAGTACTTC
many | TRBJ2-1 | TRBV20-1 | TRBD2 | CSARDRTSGKYNEQFF | TGCAGTGCTAGAGACAGGACTAGCGGCAAATACAATGAGCAGTTCTTC
- | TRBJ2-2 | TRBV7-9 | TRBD2 | CASSLGASGNLNTGELFF | TGTGCCAGCAGCTTAGGGGCTAGCGGGAACCTGAACACCGGGGAGCTGTTTTTT
many | TRBJ1-2 | TRBV10-3 | - | CAISEAARDGYTF | TGTGCCATCAGTGAGGCTGCCAGGGACGGCTACACCTTC
few | TRBJ1-6 | TRBV2 | TRBD1 | CASTGQGSPLHF | TGTGCCAGCACCGGACAGGGTTCACCCCTCCACTTT
- | TRBJ2-3 | TRBV12-3/TRBV12-4 | - | CASSFGRGIWDTQYF | TGTGCCAGCAGTTTTGGTCGCGGGATATGGGATACGCAGTATTTT
few | TRBJ2-1 | TRBV20-1 | - | CSAREQSGGRGYNEQFF | TGCAGTGCTAGAGAACAATCGGGGGGCCGGGGGTACAATGAGCAGTTCTTC
- | TRBJ2-2 | TRBV19 | - | CASSIDLRQENTGELFF | TGTGCCAGTAGTATAGATCTGAGACAGGAGAACACCGGGGAGCTGTTTTTT
- | TRBJ2-7 | TRBV5-6 | TRBD1 | CASSLMGQSSSYEQYF | TGTGCCAGCAGCCTGATGGGACAGTCTAGCTCCTACGAGCAGTACTTC
- | TRBJ1-1 | TRBV3-1 | - | CASSLRHEAFF | TGTGCCAGCAGCCTCCGACATGAAGCTTTCTTT
- | TRBJ2-7 | TRBV11-2 | - | CASSLFLLSYEQYF | TGTGCCAGCAGCTTATTTTTGCTATCCTACGAGCAGTACTTC
many | TRBJ2-1 | TRBV7-3 | - | CASSSPRNEQFF | TGTGCCAGCAGCTCCCCACGCAATGAGCAGTTCTTC
many | TRBJ1-2 | TRBV7-3 | TRBD1 | CASSSSGTGGGYTF | TGTGCCAGCAGCTCCTCCGGGACAGGAGGTGGCTACACCTTC
many | TRBJ1-1 | TRBV7-6 | TRBD1 | CASSLVGTGSPLRGTEAFF | TGTGCCAGCAGCTTAGTAGGGACAGGGTCCCCGTTGCGGGGCACTGAAGCTTTCTTT
- | TRBJ2-1 | TRBV9 | TRBD2 | CASSGVAGLSYNEQFF | TGTGCCAGCAGCGGAGTAGCGGGTCTCTCCTACAATGAGCAGTTCTTC
many | TRBJ2-5 | TRBV5-1 | - | CASTPADPRETQYF | TGCGCCAGCACCCCTGCCGACCCCCGGGAGACCCAGTACTTC
many | TRBJ2-3 | TRBV28 | - | CASSPAAVHTDTQYF | TGTGCCAGCAGTCCCGCCGCCGTACACACAGATACGCAGTATTTT
- | TRBJ1-2 | TRBV20-1 | - | CSASSDSYGYTF | TGCAGTGCTAGTTCCGACAGCTATGGCTACACCTTC
- | TRBJ1-2 | TRBV13 | - | CASNFGGDAGGYTF | TGTGCCAGCAACTTCGGAGGGGACGCAGGGGGCTACACCTTC
many | TRBJ2-5 | TRBV6-2/TRBV6-3 | - | CASSYGEETQYF | TGTGCCAGCAGTTACGGGGAGGAGACCCAGTACTTC
many | TRBJ2-5 | TRBV7-8 | TRBD2 | CASSLGLAGGLTKTQYF | TGTGCCAGCAGCTTAGGACTAGCGGGGGGCCTTACGAAGACCCAGTACTTC
few | TRBJ2-2 | TRBV19 | TRBD2 | CASSITSGGPAGELFF | TGTGCCAGTAGTATAACTAGCGGGGGCCCCGCCGGGGAGCTGTTTTTT
- | TRBJ1-4 | TRBV7-9 | - | CASSLLGEGPGEKLFF | TGTGCCAGCAGCTTATTGGGCGAGGGACCCGGTGAAAAACTGTTTTTT
- | TRBJ1-5 | TRBV6-5 | - | CASSYFFGQEPQHF | TGTGCCAGCAGTTACTTCTTCGGGCAGGAGCCCCAGCATTTT
many | TRBJ2-2 | TRBV2 | TRBD2 | CASSVGAGETGELFF | TGTGCCAGCAGTGTTGGAGCGGGAGAGACCGGGGAGCTGTTTTTT
many | TRBJ1-1 | TRBV23-1 | - | CASSQTRPGTNTEAFF | TGCGCCAGCAGTCAAACCCGGCCAGGGACGAACACTGAAGCTTTCTTT
few | TRBJ2-4 | TRBV4-1 | - | CASSPSTVAKNIQYF | TGCGCCAGCAGCCCCTCGACAGTAGCCAAAAACATTCAGTACTTC
- | TRBJ2-5 | TRBV20-1 | - | CSALPEGQETQYF | TGCAGTGCTCTTCCCGAAGGACAAGAGACCCAGTACTTC
many | TRBJ1-2 | TRBV28 | TRBD1 | CASSRTGGTSYGYTF | TGTGCCAGCAGCCGTACAGGGGGCACAAGCTATGGCTACACCTTC
few | TRBJ1-4 | TRBV29-1 | TRBD1 | CSAGDSTEKLFF | TGCAGCGCAGGGGACAGTACTGAAAAACTGTTTTTT
many | TRBJ2-7 | TRBV28 | TRBD2 | CASSRLATYEQYF | TGTGCCAGCAGTCGACTAGCGACCTACGAGCAGTACTTC
many | TRBJ1-4 | TRBV5-1 | - | CASSELMGANEKLFF | TGCGCCAGCAGCGAGCTGATGGGGGCTAATGAAAAACTGTTTTTT
many | TRBJ2-4 | TRBV7-8 | - | CASSSLTGTHSLAKNIQYF | TGTGCCAGCAGCTCGCTTACCGGGACCCATAGCCTAGCCAAAAACATTCAGTACTTC
many | TRBJ1-2 | TRBV7-9 | - | CASSLGGGLGYTF | TGTGCCAGCAGCTTAGGAGGCGGGCTCGGCTACACCTTC
many | TRBJ1-1 | TRBV6-5 | TRBD1 | CASSYSPGQGRLEAFF | TGTGCCAGCAGTTACTCGCCGGGACAGGGAAGGCTAGAAGCTTTCTTT
many | TRBJ1-4 | TRBV12-3/TRBV12-4 | - | CASSSTQGGGLKLFF | TGTGCCAGCAGTTCCACACAGGGAGGCGGCTTAAAACTGTTTTTT
- | TRBJ2-5 | TRBV12-3/TRBV12-4 | - | CASSLSLFLVEETQYF | TGTGCCAGCAGTTTAAGTCTCTTCCTAGTGGAAGAGACCCAGTACTTC
many | TRBJ1-6 | TRBV7-6 | TRBD1 | CASSLGQGVGSPLHF | TGTGCCAGCAGCTTAGGGCAGGGGGTGGGTTCACCCCTCCACTTT
many | TRBJ1-5 | TRBV6-2/TRBV6-3 | - | CASTSQYRVFNQPQHF | TGTGCCAGCACAAGCCAATACAGGGTATTCAATCAGCCCCAGCATTTT
many | TRBJ1-2 | TRBV27 | TRBD1 | CASTRSGRGLGYTF | TGTGCCAGCACCCGCTCAGGGAGGGGGCTTGGCTACACCTTC